These T cell receptor beta chains were read from a single sample in a study of T cell responses to AZD1222 COVID-19 vaccine. Sequencing was performed with immunoSEQ multiplex PCR; in TCRdb, only in-frame clones are kept and a portion is missing. The sample holds 65,000 to 80,000 clones; about nine tenths are singletons and the top ten take roughly 3.9%. The sample here was peripheral blood, taken on day 0 of AZD1222 vaccination. Receptors were obtained from an adult in good health. Each CDR3 is given with its conserved first and last residue. The D gene is left open where the match is weak. Clone size is given for some rows only: seen once, a few or many times, or a class if the clone is expanded.

>TRBD1|TRBV15|TRBJ2-7|once
TGTGCCACCAGCAGATATACCCGACAGGGCCACGAGCAGTACTTC
CATSRYTRQGHEQYF
>TRBD1|TRBV12-3/TRBV12-4|TRBJ1-1|NA
TGTGCCAGCAGAAAGACAGGGGAAGCTTTCTTT
CASRKTGEAFF
>TRBD1|TRBV24-1|TRBJ1-4|NA
TGTGCCACCAGTGACGGGACAGGGACCGGTGAAAAACTGTTTTTT
CATSDGTGTGEKLFF
>TRBD2|TRBV3-1/TRBV3-2|TRBJ2-7|once
TGTGCCAGCAGCCAACGGGTAATAGCGGGTTCAGCCGAGCAGTACTTC
CASSQRVIAGSAEQYF
>NA|TRBV11-3|TRBJ2-1|once
TGTGCCAGCAGGCGCAGCCAAGGGAGCAATGAGCAGTTCTTC
CASRRSQGSNEQFF
>NA|TRBV7-3|TRBJ2-1|NA
TGTGCCAGCAGCTTAAGACAGAGCAATGAGCAGTTCTTC
CASSLRQSNEQFF
>TRBD1|TRBV10-3|TRBJ2-1|NA
TGTGCCATCAGCACCGGGACAGGAACCATGAATGAGCAGTTCTTC
CAISTGTGTMNEQFF
>TRBD2|TRBV7-6|TRBJ2-1|NA
TGTGCCAGCAGCTTGGGCCCCGCGGGACTAGCGGGGACCAACAATGAGCAGTTCTTC
CASSLGPAGLAGTNNEQFF
>NA|TRBV3-1/TRBV3-2|TRBJ2-3|NA
TGTGCCAGCAGCCAAGCGGGGCGGGACACAGATACGCAGTATTTT
CASSQAGRDTDTQYF
>TRBD2|TRBV4-1|TRBJ2-2|NA
TGCGCCAGCAGCCAAGATGTGCGGGAGTTGGCCGGGGAGCTGTTTTTT
CASSQDVRELAGELFF
>NA|TRBV10-2|TRBJ2-7|NA
TGCGCCAGCAGTGAGAGCAGGAGGACCTACGAGCAGTACTTC
CASSESRRTYEQYF
>NA|TRBV6-5|TRBJ2-1|once
TGTGCCAGCAGCGCGGGACAGAACAATGAGCAGTTCTTC
CASSAGQNNEQFF
>TRBD1|TRBV6-6|TRBJ1-1|NA
TGTGCCAGCAGCCCCAGGGCAGGGGGTCAGACTGAAGCTTTCTTT
CASSPRAGGQTEAFF
>NA|TRBV27|TRBJ1-2|NA
TGTGCCAGCCAAAGCTCGGGCAGGGGTGGCTACACCTTC
CASQSSGRGGYTF
>TRBD2|TRBV6-2/TRBV6-3|TRBJ2-5|NA
TGTGCCAGCAGTCCCCCCGGCGGGAGGGCGATAGAGACCCAGTACTTC
CASSPPGGRAIETQYF
>TRBD2|TRBV6-4|TRBJ2-3|once
TGTGCCAGCAGTGAGACTAGCGGGGGCACAGATACGCAGTATTTT
CASSETSGGTDTQYF
>TRBD1|TRBV5-1|TRBJ1-3|NA
TGCGCCAGCCGCATGACAGGGGGCACTGGAAACACCATATATTTT
CASRMTGGTGNTIYF
>TRBD1|TRBV6-5|TRBJ2-7|NA
TGTGCCAGCAGAAAGGGACAGGGTGTCCCCTACGAGCAGTACTTC
CASRKGQGVPYEQYF
>TRBD1|TRBV5-1|TRBJ1-1|NA
TGCGCCAGCAGCTGGACAGGGGGGTTCACTGAAGCTTTCTTT
CASSWTGGFTEAFF
>NA|TRBV10-3|TRBJ2-5|NA
TGTGCCATCAGTGACTCCGGGACTTGGCAAGAGACCCAGTACTTC
CAISDSGTWQETQYF
>NA|TRBV7-9|TRBJ1-5|NA
TGTGCCAGCAGCCCTCTGGCAGATCAGCCCCAGCATTTT
CASSPLADQPQHF
>TRBD1|TRBV6-5|TRBJ2-7|NA
TGTGCCAGCAGTCCGCAGGGGGCCGTATCCTACGAGCAGTACTTC
CASSPQGAVSYEQYF
>NA|TRBV6-5|TRBJ1-2|few
TGTGCCAGCCTCAGGCTGGGGGATGGCTACACCTTC
CASLRLGDGYTF
>NA|TRBV28|TRBJ1-1|NA
TGTGCCAGCAGTTTCGTTCGTGTTGGGAGGAACACTGAAGCTTTCTTT
CASSFVRVGRNTEAFF
>TRBD1|TRBV7-8|TRBJ1-1|NA
TGTGCCAGCAGCTTGAGAGGGGGCGATGAAGCTTTCTTT
CASSLRGGDEAFF
>NA|TRBV9|TRBJ2-3|few
TGTGCCAGCAGCGTAGGAGTTTCCGTATCAGATACGCAGTATTTT
CASSVGVSVSDTQYF
>NA|TRBV18|TRBJ1-2|NA
TGTGCCAGCTCCCCTGAAGGGTATGGCTACACCTTC
CASSPEGYGYTF
>NA|TRBV2|TRBJ1-5|NA
TGTGCCAGCAGTGCAAGCCAGAGATATCAGCCCCAGCATTTT
CASSASQRYQPQHF
>NA|TRBV12-5|TRBJ1-1|NA
TGTGCTAGTGGTTTGGTACCGACAGCCCTAAACACTGAAGCTTTCTTT
CASGLVPTALNTEAFF
>NA|TRBV29-1|TRBJ1-2|NA
TGCAGCGTTGATCCGGTAGCCGGATATGGCTACACCTTC
CSVDPVAGYGYTF
>TRBD2|TRBV6-2/TRBV6-3|TRBJ2-4|NA
TGTGCCAGCAGCCTTCAGCGGGAGGGGGGTCAGTACTTC
CASSLQREGGQYF
>NA|TRBV7-2|TRBJ1-4|NA
TGTGCCAGCAGATCTACTGACAGCCTCGGTGAAAAACTGTTTTTT
CASRSTDSLGEKLFF
>NA|TRBV9|TRBJ2-3|NA
TGTGCCAGCAGCGTAGGCAACAGGGCGGGGTCAGATACGCAGTATTTT
CASSVGNRAGSDTQYF
>NA|TRBV6-5|TRBJ1-1|few
TGTGCCAGCAGTACTGGGACGGTCACTGAAGCTTTCTTT
CASSTGTVTEAFF
>NA|TRBV3-1/TRBV3-2|TRBJ1-2|NA
TGTGCCAGCAGCCCCTCCGGGTATGGCTACACCTTC
CASSPSGYGYTF
>NA|TRBV29-1|TRBJ2-7|NA
TGCAGCGTTGAAGATCCCGGCAGGGCCAACGAGCAGTACTTC
CSVEDPGRANEQYF
>NA|TRBV20-1|TRBJ2-7|NA
TGCAGTGCTAGGGAGACCTACGAGCAGTACTTC
CSARETYEQYF
>TRBD2|TRBV7-2|TRBJ2-3|NA
TGTGCCAGCAGCTTAGAGCGGGGGATCACAGATACGCAGTATTTT
CASSLERGITDTQYF
>NA|TRBV7-3|TRBJ1-2|few
TGTGCCAGCAGCTTTACACCGGGACGTGGCTACACCTTC
CASSFTPGRGYTF
>TRBD1|TRBV12-3/TRBV12-4|TRBJ2-3|NA
TGTGCCAGCAGACAGGGGGCGGTGAATACGCAGTATTTT
CASRQGAVNTQYF
>TRBD1|TRBV9|TRBJ2-1|NA
TGTGCCAGCAGCCGCTTGACAGGGGTGGGTGACAATGAGCAGTTCTTC
CASSRLTGVGDNEQFF
>NA|TRBV7-8|TRBJ1-1|NA
TGTGCCAGCAGCTTAGTGGCAGGCTTGAACACTGAAGCTTTCTTT
CASSLVAGLNTEAFF
>NA|TRBV4-2|TRBJ1-1|once
TGTGCCAGCAGCCAAGGAATCGGGGCGAACACTGAAGCTTTCTTT
CASSQGIGANTEAFF
>NA|TRBV7-6|TRBJ2-1|few
TGTGCCAGCAGCTCGCGGAGGAGGGACAATGAGCAGTTCTTC
CASSSRRRDNEQFF
>NA|TRBV3-1/TRBV3-2|TRBJ2-1|NA
TGTGCCAGCAGCCAAGACAGGGTGGCGGGGAATGAGCAGTTCTTC
CASSQDRVAGNEQFF
>NA|TRBV2|TRBJ2-1|NA
TGTGCCAGCAGCACCCGGGATGAGCAGTTCTTC
CASSTRDEQFF
>NA|TRBV2|TRBJ1-5|NA
TGTGCCAGCAGTAGCATGATCAATCAGCCCCAGCATTTT
CASSSMINQPQHF
>TRBD1|TRBV18|TRBJ2-5|NA
TGTGCCAGCTCCATTGGCCGGACAGGGTGGCAAGAGACCCAGTACTTC
CASSIGRTGWQETQYF
>NA|TRBV11-3|TRBJ1-2|NA
TGTGCCAGCAGCCCTCGTGTCGTCGGCCGCGCGAAAAATAACTATGGCTACACCTTC
CASSPRVVGRAKNNYGYTF
>NA|TRBV7-9|TRBJ2-7|NA
TGTGCCAGCAGCCCCGGGGGGCGCGAGCAGTACTTC
CASSPGGREQYF
>NA|TRBV30|TRBJ2-7|NA
TGTGCCTGGACGGTGGATTACGAGCAGTACTTC
CAWTVDYEQYF
>NA|TRBV18|TRBJ1-1|NA
TGTGCCAGCTCACCACCGTTAGGAGACACTGAAGCTTTCTTT
CASSPPLGDTEAFF
>NA|TRBV6-1|TRBJ1-2|NA
TGTGCCAGCAGTGAACGAGGGTTCTATGGCTACACCTTC
CASSERGFYGYTF
>NA|TRBV19|TRBJ1-1|NA
TGTGCCAGTAGTAGCTATACGGGAGTATCTGAAGCTTTCTTT
CASSSYTGVSEAFF